Listed here is a single T cell receptor (beta chain). The antigen remains undetermined. This record comes from a study of cytomegalovirus exposure and HLA in healthy donors. The CDR3 is made up of 15 amino acids. Germline V gene sequence: CDR1 MNHEY, CDR2 SVGAGI. Trimming cost V 5 bases and J 5 bases, with 16 bases left between them. The PCR used 60 Vbeta and 13 Jbeta primers. Repertoires were generated with immunoSEQ multiplex PCR, while TCRdb's copy carries only in-frame clones and drops some. The repertoire has about 220,000 clones, more than 65% of them found once; the top ten carry less than 2%. Findings and limits, study-wide: The availability of immune exposure information extended only to CMV serostatus. A prior analysis recorded that most TCR beta V segments were productive about 87% or about 30% of the time.

V usage is TRBV6-5 and J usage is TRBJ1-5; the D gene is possibly TRBD1 (5 bases). The sequencing input was PBMCs. This sequence was found in a woman in her thirties in good health and CMV-seronegative. For the CDR3, the DNA is TGTGCCAGCAGTGTCCCGGTACCCAGGGATCAGCCCCAGCATTTT. As protein: CASSVPVPRDQPQHF.